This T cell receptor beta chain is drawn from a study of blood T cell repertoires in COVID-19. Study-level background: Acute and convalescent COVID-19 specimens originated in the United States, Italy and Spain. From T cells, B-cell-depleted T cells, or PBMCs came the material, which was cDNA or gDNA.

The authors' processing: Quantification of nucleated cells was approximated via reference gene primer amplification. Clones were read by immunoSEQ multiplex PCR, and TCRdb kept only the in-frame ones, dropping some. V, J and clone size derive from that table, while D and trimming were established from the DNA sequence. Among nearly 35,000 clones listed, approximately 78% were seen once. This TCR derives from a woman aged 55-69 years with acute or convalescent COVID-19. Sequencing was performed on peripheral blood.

This CDR3 is CASSPRGGANEKLFF. The DNA for the CDR3 is TGTGCCAGCAGTCCTCGGGGGGGTGCTAATGAAAAACTGTTTTTT. The rearrangement uses TRBV2 and TRBJ1-4, with D possibly being TRBD1 (5 bases). Germline V gene sequence: CDR1 SNHLY, CDR2 FYNNEI. V gave up 5 bases and J gave up 3 bases, with 13 bases separating them. This CDR3 comprises 15 residues.